Here is one T cell receptor beta chain with its context. Its antigen is undetermined. The sample's time point: pre-treatment sample, taken before nivolumab and TIL therapy. Most excised metastases sampled were pleural nodules or supraclavicular lymph nodes. The data originate from a study of TIL therapy for anti-PD-1-resistant metastatic lung cancer. Study summary: Tumors had a median PD-L1 proportion score of 4.5% to 7%. Half of patients were current or former smokers.

Study-level points and caveats: This highly selected cohort may not generalize to typical lung cancer patients.

The immunoSEQ assay was v3. Sequencing depth was some 2 million read pairs for survey level, about 5-6 million for deep. The assay was immunoSEQ multiplex PCR, and TCRdb's table has in-frame clones only and misses some. The repertoire includes around 100,000 clones, under 70% of them detected once, and about 10% sits in the top ten. The ends were cut back, 8 bases at V and 7 bases at J, with 14 bases in the middle. The CDR3 runs to 12 residues. Germline CDR1 and CDR2: MDHEN and SYDVKM. The clonotype was recovered from a person aged 25-80 years with non-small cell lung cancer. V and J are TRBV28 and TRBJ1-2, with TRBD1 as a possible D gene (6 bases). This material consisted of tumor tissue, taken at baseline. CDR3 bases: TGTGCCAGCTACATGGGGGCGGTTGGCTACACCTTC. This sequence encodes CASYMGAVGYTF.